This T cell receptor (beta chain) appears in the sequencing data of a study of T cell responses to AZD1222 COVID-19 vaccine. Sequencing used immunoSEQ multiplex PCR; TCRdb keeps in-frame clones, though not all of them. Among more than 100,000 clones listed, over 85% were seen once. CDR3 length: 12 residues. The germline CDR1 and CDR2 sequences are MNHNY and SVGAGI (reference sequence). V was trimmed by 2 bases and J by 8 bases, leaving 7 bases between them. The source of this sequence is an adult in good health. The chain recombines TRBV6-6 with TRBJ1-3; no reliable D call. This sample comprised peripheral blood, obtained on day 0 of AZD1222 vaccination. The CDR3 sequence is CASSYVEDTIYF. CDR3 bases: TGTGCCAGCAGTTACGTGGAGGACACCATATATTTT.